This T cell receptor (beta chain) was obtained from a study of molecular identifiers for immune sequencing clone quantification. Overall study findings and caveats: Clones carrying above 20 RNA copies accounted for over 98% of effector molecules, under 1% in naive cells. Jurkat TCR RNA spiked in from one cell could reportedly be detected among about a million naive cells.

MiXCR was run by TCRdb on the PCR reads, yielding one entry per CDR3 protein. The sample has 600,000 to 650,000 distinct CDR3 sequences, 15% to 20% seen once. CD8+CD4-CCR7+CD45RA+ cells were sorted as naive CD8 T cells. This CDR3 is built from 12 residues. Between the trimmed V and J ends, which lost 5 bases and 1 base, there was a span of 5 bases. Germline V gene data show CDR1 as LNHDA and CDR2 as SQIVND (reference sequence). In its sample, this clonotype was seen many times. The antigen is unknown. The specimen sequenced was naive CD8+ T cells from blood, with Jurkat cell RNA spiked in. Subset given: FACS-sorted CD8+CD4-CCR7+CD45RA+ naive T cells. The receptor comes from a human donor in good health. Some libraries in this study had Jurkat cell RNA spiked in. The rearrangement uses TRBV19 and TRBJ1-2; the D is unclear. The CDR3, as DNA: TGTGCCAGTAGTTTCGGTAACTATGGCTACACCTTC. Protein sequence: CASSFGNYGYTF.